This passage covers 28 T cell receptor beta chains from one sample sequenced in a study of tumor and adjacent non-tumor tissue in lung cancer. The library came from three nested PCR rounds adapted from ARM-PCR protocols. In TCRdb, the multiplex PCR reads were re-called with MiXCR into one record per CDR3 protein. Of over 100,000 distinct CDR3 sequences listed, around 80% are singletons. The template was RNA from unsorted bulk tissue. Sequenced input: lung tumor tissue. The receptors were gathered from an older woman with non-small cell lung cancer.

On this clonotype: This may come from a read error, since a much larger clone is one base off. V and J are TRBV28 and TRBJ1-1, with D unresolved. V shed 8 bases and J shed 7 bases, with 20 bases lying between them. Germline assignment: CDR1 MDHEN and CDR2 SYDVKM. The CDR3 has 14 amino acids. The CDR3 sequence: CASGEGRPNLEAFF. The CDR3 DNA follows: TGTGCCAGCGGGGAAGGGAGGCCCAACCTTGAAGCTTTCTTT.

About this clonotype itself: Since no conserved phenylalanine or tryptophan closes the CDR3, a read error is the likely cause. V gene TRBV20-1 combines with J gene TRBJ2-3; TRBD2 is a possible D gene (5 bases). Trimming removed 5 bases at V and 1 base at J, with 13 bases between. Germline CDR1 DFQATT, CDR2 SNEGSKA (reference sequence). The CDR3 sequence is 14 residues long. CDR3 DNA sequence: TGCAGTGCTCCTAGCTGGGTCGGCACAGATACGCAGTATGTT. Encoded protein: CSAPSWVGTDTQYV.

As concerns this clonotype: Being one base from a much bigger clone, this may be a read error. The chain has TRBV12-3 or TRBV12-4 and TRBJ1-3; perhaps TRBD1 as D (5 bases). The CDR3 totals 14 residues. The CDR3 DNA reads TGTGCCAGCAGTTTAGGGGGGTCTGGAAACGCCATATATTTT. Its protein is CASSLGGSGNAIYF.

The chain joins TRBV5-1 to TRBJ1-1, with a tentative D call TRBD1 (5 bases). CDR3 length: 12 amino acids. Deletions cut 4 bases from V and 8 bases from J, with 12 bases between. Germline CDR1 SGHRS, CDR2 YFSETQ. The CDR3 here is CASSGGGQEAFF. The CDR3 bases are TGCGCCAGCAGCGGGGGTGGCCAGGAAGCTTTCTTT. Drawing the rest from reference TRBV5-1 and TRBJ1-1, the complete variable domain is KAGVTQTPRYLIKTRGQQVTLSCSPISGHRSVSWYQQTPGQGLQFLFEYFSETQRNKGNFPGRFSGRQFSNSRSEMNVSTLELGDSALYLCASSGGGQEAFFGQGTRLTVV.

Of note for this clonotype: Being one base from a much bigger clone, this may be a read error. This chain connects TRBV6-1 to TRBJ1-5; a possible D gene is TRBD1 (5 bases). The DNA end lines up better with TRBJ2-3; the J call may be wrong. Germline V gene lookup returns CDR1 MNHNS and CDR2 SASEGT. CDR3 length: 13 amino acids. CDR3 amino acids: CASRQVNNQPQYF. CDR3 DNA sequence: TGTGCCAGCAGACAGGTGAATAATCAGCCCCAGTATTTT.

Remarks on this clonotype: Without the conserved terminal phenylalanine or tryptophan, this CDR3 likely stems from a read error. The rearrangement joins TRBV6-1 to TRBJ2-1, with D possibly TRBD2 on 6 matching bases. V was shortened by 7 bases and J by 6 bases, with 13 bases between the two germline ends. Germline V lookup: CDR1 MNHNS, CDR2 SASEGT. The CDR3 totals 13 residues. The CDR3 protein is CASIFAGPNEQFI. DNA for the CDR3: TGTGCCAGCATTTTTGCGGGGCCCAATGAGCAGTTCATC.

As regards this clonotype: Relative to the germline gene, one junction end is altered; a read error may explain this. The chain joins TRBV20-1 to TRBJ2-7, with D unresolved. In germline, CDR1 is DFQATT, CDR2 SNEGSKA (reference sequence). CDR3 length: 16 residues. CDR3 in amino acids: CSARDQLGLSSYKQYF. The CDR3 nucleotides are TGCAGTGCTAGAGATCAACTGGGGTTGAGCTCCTACAAGCAGTATTTC.

Details on this clonotype: A junction boundary mismatches the germline segment, possibly from a read error. The chain links TRBV11-2 to TRBJ2-7; D is possibly TRBD2 (6 bases). CDR1 and CDR2 from the germline V gene are SGHAT and FQNNGV. The CDR3 covers 15 residues. CDR3 sequence: CASNYGSSGSYEQYF. CDR3 DNA: TGTGCCAGCAACTACGGGAGTAGTGGGAGCTACGAGCAGTATTTC.

As concerns this clonotype: Being one base from a much bigger clone, this may be a read error. The rearrangement uses TRBV12-3 or TRBV12-4 and TRBJ2-1; D call uncertain. V gave up 6 bases and J gave up 12 bases, with 24 bases separating them. The CDR3 runs 15 residues. The CDR3 DNA sequence: TGTGCCAGCAGCTCTTCTAGGTCAGACCCCATAGGGCAGTTCTTC. Protein sequence: CASSSSRSDPIGQFF.

A remark on this clonotype: Its ends do not fully match the called genes, so a read error is possible. The rearrangement uses TRBV20-1 and TRBJ2-3; perhaps TRBD2 as D (6 bases). CDR1 and CDR2 (germline): DFQATT, SNEGSKA (reference sequence). This CDR3 has 17 residues. CDR3 bases: TGCAATGCTAGAGATGAGCTAGCGTGGGCTTCCACAGATACGCAGTATTTT. Translating it yields CNARDELAWASTDTQYF.

Regarding this clonotype: Germline is not matched at one junction end, which may reflect a read error. The chain couples TRBV5-4 to TRBJ1-1, with 7 bases fitting TRBD1. The V gene's germline CDR1 is SGHNT and CDR2 YYREEE (reference sequence). The CDR3 extends over 16 amino acids. The DNA of the CDR3 is TGTGGCAGCAGCTTGGCACAGGGGCGTGTGTGCACTGAAGCTTTCTTT. Translating gives CGSSLAQGRVCTEAFF.

As concerns this clonotype: One end of the junction varies from germline; a read error may be responsible. V and J are TRBV6-6 and TRBJ1-6; D call uncertain. CDR3 length equals 17 residues. Germline CDR1 is MNHNY and CDR2 is SVGAGI (reference sequence). As DNA, the CDR3 is TGCGCCAGCAGTTTTAATAAAGAGAACTCCTATAATTCACCCCTCCACTTT. Residues: CASSFNKENSYNSPLHF.

As to this clonotype: A much larger clone lies a single base off, so this may be a read error. The conserved final phenylalanine or tryptophan is absent from the CDR3, which likely points to a read error. V and J are TRBV6-1 and TRBJ2-6; perhaps TRBD2 as D (5 bases). Germline lookup yields CDR1 MNHNS and CDR2 SASEGT. The CDR3 is 19 amino acids. Trimming took off 10 bases at V and 0 bases at J, with 25 bases between the two ends. CDR3 amino acids: CAISTFGRGINSGANVLTI. DNA for the CDR3: TGTGCCATCTCGACTTTTGGACGAGGGATAAACTCTGGGGCCAACGTCCTGACTATC.

Comment on this clonotype: At one end the junction does not follow the germline gene, possibly because of a read error. The rearrangement joins TRBV4-3 to TRBJ2-7; TRBD2 is a possible D gene (6 bases). The CDR3 consists of 14 residues. Germline lookup yields CDR1 LGHNA and CDR2 YSLEER. The CDR3 DNA follows: TGCGCTAGCAGCCGAGATCCTGGCGGGATGGAGCAGTACTTC. Encoded protein: CASSRDPGGMEQYF.

This clonotype came up once. The junction differs from germline at one of its ends, possibly a read error. The V call is TRBV11-3, the J call TRBJ2-1; D is uncertain. Germline V CDR1 and CDR2: SGHNT, YENEEA. This CDR3 region has 17 residues. The CDR3 nucleotides are TGTGCCTGCAGCTTAGAGTTGACTTGCGAGAGCCACAATGAGCGGTTCTTC. Amino acids: CACSLELTCESHNERFF.

For this clonotype: Since no conserved phenylalanine or tryptophan closes the CDR3, a read error is the likely cause. The chain uses TRBV11-2 and TRBJ2-1; D call uncertain. This CDR3 region has 13 residues. Germline assignment: CDR1 SGHAT and CDR2 FQNNGV. The CDR3 is CTSNLDRLGEQFS. The CDR3 nucleotides are TGTACCAGCAACTTAGATCGTTTGGGTGAGCAGTTCTCC.

The chain is built from TRBV28 and TRBJ2-7; D gene uncertain. The CDR3 spans 16 residues. CDR1 and CDR2 (germline): MDHEN, SYDVKM. Trimming took 0 bases from V and 0 from J, leaving 12 bases between them. CDR3 protein: CASSLWASVNSYEQYF. CDR3 sequence (DNA): TGTGCCAGCAGTTTATGGGCGAGCGTCAACTCCTACGAGCAGTACTTC.

This clonotype showed up many times. This chain joins TRBV6-7 and TRBJ2-3, with D perhaps matching TRBD2 (5 bases). TRBV6-7 is labeled an ORF, and its function is uncertain. The CDR3 runs 17 residues. Trimming took 0 bases from V and 1 from J, leaving 14 bases between them. The CDR3 protein is CASSYSSVLACTDTQYF. CDR3 nucleotides: TGTGCCAGCAGTTACTCTTCCGTTCTAGCTTGCACAGATACGCAGTATTTT.

As for this clonotype: The missing conserved phenylalanine or tryptophan at the end of this CDR3 makes a read error likely. The chain is built from TRBV28 and TRBJ2-5; 7 nucleotides agree with TRBD2. CDR1 and CDR2 from the germline V gene are MDHEN and SYDVKM. This CDR3 spans 14 amino acids. CDR3 sequence (DNA): TGTGTCAGCAGTCCCTCCCACGGGAGGGAGACCCAGTACATC. Its protein is CVSSPSHGRETQYI.

In regard to this clonotype: Since the CDR3 does not end with the conserved phenylalanine or tryptophan, this likely comes from a read error. Because the CDR3's place on the DNA is in doubt, the DNA is left out and the CDR3 is given as listed by TCRdb. The CDR3 reads CASRHRDSLTGEPFL. The chain couples TRBV6-5 to TRBJ2-2; the table's D call TRBD1 went unverified against the DNA. The CDR3 is 15 amino acids long, termini counted. CDR1 is MNHEY and CDR2 is SVGAGI in the germline V gene.

The chain employs TRBV28 and TRBJ1-5; D uncertain. The CDR3 runs 13 residues. Germline V gives CDR1 MDHEN, CDR2 SYDVKM. The V end lost 7 bases, the J end lost 2 bases, and 9 bases lay between the germline ends. The CDR3 nucleotides read TGTGCCAGCAATTCGACGGGCAATCAGCCCCAGCATTTT. Encoded protein: CASNSTGNQPQHF.

This clonotype was counted many times. In nucleotides, the CDR3 is TGCAGTGACACGGGCGGGCTCTATGGCTACACCTTC. Amino acid sequence: CSDTGGLYGYTF. The J gene is TRBJ1-2, the V gene TRBV20-1; no clear D gene. Trimming cost V 7 bases and J 4 bases, with 13 bases left between them. Per germline, CDR1 DFQATT and CDR2 SNEGSKA (reference sequence). CDR3 length: 12 residues.

Remarks on this clonotype: At one of its ends the junction is not consistent with the germline gene, which may arise from a read error. The chain recombines TRBV20-1 with TRBJ1-5; D possibly corresponds to TRBD1 (5 bases). The CDR3 is made up of 15 amino acids. CDR1 is DFQATT, CDR2 SNEGSKA, per germline (reference sequence). The DNA for the CDR3 is TGCAGTGCTACCCCAGGACACCTCAGCAATCAGCCCCAAAATTTT. The encoded protein is CSATPGHLSNQPQNF.

As to this clonotype: A much larger clone differs from this one at a single base, so this may be a read error. This chain links TRBV6-1 with TRBJ1-2; D remains ambiguous. Germline V gene lookup returns CDR1 MNHNS and CDR2 SASEGT. This CDR3 contains 16 residues. V lost 2 bases to trimming and J lost 0 bases, with 13 bases between them. The CDR3: CASSETCRRTNYGYTF. DNA of the CDR3: TGTGCCAGCAGTGAAACATGTCGGCGGACTAACTATGGCTACACCTTC.

The V call is TRBV11-2, the J call TRBJ1-1; D possibly corresponds to TRBD1 (5 bases). The CDR3 is 14 residues long. V gave up 6 bases and J gave up 1 base, with 12 bases separating them. Germline V gene lookup returns CDR1 SGHAT and CDR2 FQNNGV. CDR3 amino acids: CASRLNQGNTEAFF. CDR3 in DNA: TGTGCCAGCAGGTTAAATCAGGGGAACACTGAAGCTTTCTTT.

The CDR3 protein is CASIKTGTIEAFF. The CDR3 DNA is TGTGCCAGTATTAAAACAGGGACCATTGAAGCTTTCTTT. The chain employs TRBV11-2 and TRBJ1-1, with D possibly matching TRBD1 (6 bases). Germline V gene data show CDR1 as SGHAT and CDR2 as FQNNGV. V was trimmed by 9 bases and J by 7 bases, leaving 18 bases between them. The CDR3 is 13 amino acids.

Turning to this clonotype: A read error may explain this, as a much larger clone is one base away. This chain joins TRBV29-1 and TRBJ1-1; no clear D. The CDR3 is 12 residues long. Germline V gene lookup returns CDR1 SQVTM and CDR2 ANQGSEA. In DNA form, the CDR3 reads TGCAGCGTTGTGGGCGCGAACACTGAAGTTTTCTTT. It encodes CSVVGANTEVFF.

The V and J genes are TRBV29-1 and TRBJ2-5; D unclear. Trimming removed 5 bases at V and 4 bases at J, with 8 bases between. Germline V lookup: CDR1 SQVTM, CDR2 ANQGSEA. This CDR3 has 11 amino acids. The CDR3 DNA reads as TGCAGCGTTCCCCTAGGAGAGACCCAGTACTTC. Translated: CSVPLGETQYF.